This T cell receptor (beta chain) was captured in a study of blood T cell repertoires in COVID-19. The assay was immunoSEQ multiplex PCR, and TCRdb's table has in-frame clones only and misses some. The data show roughly 220,000 clones, under 90% seen once. The sequence was collected from a man aged 25 to 40 with active or convalescent COVID-19. Material: peripheral blood.

CDR3 loop: CASSLILGRSSDTEAFF. CDR3 DNA sequence: TGTGCCAGCAGCTTAATTTTGGGGAGGTCGAGCGACACTGAAGCTTTCTTT. V is TRBV7-9 and J is TRBJ1-1; D is unresolved. V lost 2 bases and J 3 bases, leaving 19 bases between the germline ends. This CDR3 region has 17 residues. CDR1 is SEHNR, CDR2 FQNEAQ, per germline (reference sequence).